The 20 T cell receptor beta chains listed next were all sequenced from one sample in a study of blood T cell repertoires in COVID-19. Profiled with immunoSEQ multiplex PCR; TCRdb holds only in-frame clones, not every one. The sample has 100,000 to 150,000 clones; 84% are singletons. The sample consisted of PBMCs or T cells enriched from blood (not recorded which). These receptors came from a man between 35 and 55 years old with acute COVID-19.

The chain couples TRBV9 to TRBJ2-3, with TRBD2 matching over 11 bases. The CDR3 is 22 residues long. Trimming at V came to 4 bases and at J to 2 bases, leaving 24 bases not matched to a gene. Germline lookup yields CDR1 SGDLS and CDR2 YYNGEE. The CDR3: CASSPTSSGTSGPRYLTDTQYF. The CDR3 DNA reads as TGTGCCAGCAGCCCCACCTCTTCCGGGACTAGCGGACCGCGATACCTCACAGATACGCAGTATTTT.

This clone was observed once. The chain links TRBV6-5 to TRBJ1-5; maybe TRBD1 (6 bases). In germline, CDR1 is MNHEY, CDR2 SVGAGI. This CDR3 is 15 amino acids long. Trimming pared 6 bases from V and 0 bases from J, leaving 12 bases between. The CDR3 DNA reads as TGTGCCAGCAGAAGGACAGTTAATAGCAATCAGCCCCAGCATTTT. This gives the protein CASRRTVNSNQPQHF.

This chain joins TRBV6-5 and TRBJ2-7; 7 nucleotides match TRBD1. This CDR3 region has 13 residues. CDR1 is MNHEY and CDR2 is SVGAGI in the germline V gene. V was clipped by 5 bases and J by 3 bases; unmatched bases: 4. The CDR3 DNA follows: TGTGCCAGCAGTCCCGGGACAGTCTACGAGCAGTACTTC. It codes for CASSPGTVYEQYF.

The gene calls are TRBV24-1 and TRBJ2-1; TRBD2 is a possible D gene (5 bases). The germline V gene has CDR1 KGHDR and CDR2 SFDVKD. Trimming removed 9 bases at V and 1 base at J, with 15 bases between. This CDR3 has 15 amino acids. The CDR3 loop reads CATSLTGFSYNEQFF. CDR3 DNA: TGTGCCACCTCTCTGACGGGGTTTTCCTACAATGAGCAGTTCTTC.

The rearrangement joins TRBV28 to TRBJ2-7, with D perhaps matching TRBD1 (5 bases). The V end lost 6 bases, the J end lost 6 bases, and 15 bases lay between the germline ends. Germline values: CDR1 MDHEN, CDR2 SYDVKM. This CDR3 is 13 amino acids long. The CDR3 loop is CASSSGYRSEQYF. CDR3 nucleotides: TGTGCCAGCAGCTCAGGGTACCGGAGCGAGCAGTACTTC.

The V and J genes are TRBV7-6 and TRBJ2-2; 13 bases line up with TRBD2. The CDR3 extends over 18 amino acids. The ends lost 5 bases at V and 1 base at J; junction bases unmatched: 7. Germline V gene sequence: CDR1 SGHVS, CDR2 FNYEAQ. The CDR3 region has the DNA TGTGCCAGCAGCCCCGGACTAGCGGGGGCCCTGAACACCGGGGAGCTGTTTTTT. Protein: CASSPGLAGALNTGELFF.

The chain recombines TRBV25-1 with TRBJ2-7; no firm D call. CDR1 and CDR2 (germline): MGHDK, SYGVNS. V was clipped by 1 base and J by 2 bases, with 9 bases between them. There are 14 residues in the CDR3. The CDR3 reads CASSESNSPYEQYF. Here the CDR3 DNA reads TGTGCCAGCAGTGAATCTAACAGCCCCTACGAGCAGTACTTC.

The chain carries TRBV6-6 and TRBJ2-2; 11 bases are shared with TRBD1. The CDR3 runs 15 residues. Germline V lookup: CDR1 MNHNY, CDR2 SVGAGI (reference sequence). Trimming cost V 6 bases and J 6 bases; bases outside gene matches: 6. The CDR3 DNA reads as TGTGCCAGCAGCCCGGGACAGGGGGTACCCGGGGAGCTGTTTTTT. This codes for CASSPGQGVPGELFF.

The J gene is TRBJ1-1, the V gene TRBV30; no clear D. The CDR3 is made up of 12 amino acids. Trimming removed 4 bases from V and 5 bases from J, with 11 bases in between. In germline, CDR1 is GTSNPN, CDR2 SVGIG (reference sequence). CDR3: CAWTGGGTEAFF. The DNA for the CDR3 is TGTGCCTGGACAGGTGGAGGGACTGAAGCTTTCTTT. Supplemented by reference TRBV30 and TRBJ1-1, the full variable domain reads SQTIHQWPATLVQPVGSPLSLECTVEGTSNPNLYWYRQAAGRGLQLLFYSVGIGQISSEVPQNLSASRPQDRQFILSSKKLLLSDSGFYLCAWTGGGTEAFFGQGTRLTVV.

Only a few counts were recorded for this clone. The CDR3 bases are TGCGCCAGCAGCTTTACAGGGGGGGAAGAAAAACTGTTTTTT. Translation: CASSFTGGEEKLFF. V and J are TRBV5-1 and TRBJ1-4, with 8 positions matching TRBD1. CDR1 is SGHRS, CDR2 YFSETQ, per germline. The CDR3 contains 14 residues. Germline trimming cut 2 bases from V and 8 bases from J; bases unmatched to any gene: 5. The entire variable domain, with the rest obtained from reference TRBV5-1 and TRBJ1-4, is as follows: KAGVTQTPRYLIKTRGQQVTLSCSPISGHRSVSWYQQTPGQGLQFLFEYFSETQRNKGNFPGRFSGRQFSNSRSEMNVSTLELGDSALYLCASSFTGGEEKLFFGSGTQLSVL.

The rearrangement joins TRBV29-1 to TRBJ1-2; 7 bases line up with TRBD1. V gave up 7 bases and J gave up 6 bases; unmatched junction bases: 11. The CDR3 sequence is 13 residues long. Germline V CDR1 and CDR2: SQVTM, ANQGSEA. The CDR3: CSGGSEGANGYTF. For the CDR3, the DNA is TGCAGCGGGGGCTCTGAGGGGGCCAATGGCTACACCTTC.

J is TRBJ1-5 and V is TRBV2, with a weak D call TRBD1 (6 bases). CDR1 is SNHLY and CDR2 is FYNNEI in the germline V gene. CDR3 size: 12 residues. Trimming removed 1 base from V and 12 bases from J, with 10 bases in between. CDR3 nucleotide sequence: TGTGCCAGCAGTGAAGAACCGGGACACCAGCATTTT. Its translation is CASSEEPGHQHF.

The rearrangement links TRBV28 to TRBJ2-2, with 13 positions matching TRBD2. Germline V gives CDR1 MDHEN, CDR2 SYDVKM. The CDR3 totals 15 residues. Unmatched junction bases numbered 4, after V lost 9 bases and J lost 3 bases. CDR3: CARPGLAGDTGELFF. CDR3 nucleotide sequence: TGTGCCAGACCAGGACTAGCGGGGGACACCGGGGAGCTGTTTTTT. Using reference TRBV28 and TRBJ2-2 for the parts outside the CDR3, the full variable domain is DVKVTQSSRYLVKRTGEKVFLECVQDMDHENMFWYRQDPGLGLRLIYFSYDVKMKEKGDIPEGYSVSREKKERFSLILESASTNQTSMYLCARPGLAGDTGELFFGEGSRLTVL.

This clone was detected only a few times. V is TRBV21-1 and J is TRBJ2-7; the table gives TRBD2 as D, unverified against the DNA. TRBV21-1 has pseudogene status. This CDR3 is built from 13 residues. The CDR3 spells CASSGTTSYEQYF. Written as DNA, the CDR3 is TGTGCCAGCAGCGGGACTACCTCCTACGAGCAGTACTTC.

The rearrangement joins TRBV28 to TRBJ2-7, with 13 bases that match TRBD2. The CDR3 loop spans 13 amino acids. Germline V gene sequence: CDR1 MDHEN, CDR2 SYDVKM. Trimming cost V 10 bases and J 3 bases; bases outside gene matches: 3. The CDR3 loop is CAIGTSGNYEQYF. CDR3 nucleotide sequence: TGTGCCATCGGGACTAGCGGGAACTACGAGCAGTACTTC.

This chain uses TRBV15 with TRBJ1-4; D is undetermined. The CDR3 is made up of 14 amino acids. Between the trimmed V and J ends, which lost 0 bases and 4 bases, there was a span of 6 bases. CDR1 and CDR2 (germline): LNHNV, YYDKDF (reference sequence). CDR3 nucleotide sequence: TGTGCCACCAGCAGAGATCAGATTAATGAAAAACTGTTTTTT. It encodes CATSRDQINEKLFF.

The V and J genes are TRBV4-1 and TRBJ2-3; the D gene is possibly TRBD2 (5 bases). The germline CDR1 and CDR2 sequences are MGHRA and YSYEKL. The CDR3 totals 16 residues. Trimming stripped 4 bases from V and 0 bases from J, with 14 bases between. The CDR3 spells CASSLPRDYSTDTQYF. The CDR3 DNA reads as TGCGCCAGCAGCCTCCCTAGAGACTACAGCACAGATACGCAGTATTTT.

The V call is TRBV5-1, the J call TRBJ2-1; 10 nucleotides line up with TRBD2. The germline V gene has CDR1 SGHRS and CDR2 YFSETQ. V dropped 4 bases and J dropped 8; count of bases not matched to a gene: 12. The CDR3 runs 16 residues. CDR3: CASSPELAGDSDEQFF. The CDR3 nucleotides read TGCGCCAGCAGCCCTGAGCTAGCGGGAGATTCGGATGAGCAGTTCTTC.

The gene calls are TRBV6-6 and TRBJ1-6; D is unclear. V was cut by 6 bases and J by 7 bases, with 10 bases left in between. The length of the CDR3 is 13 residues. Germline V CDR1 and CDR2: MNHNY, SVGAGI (reference sequence). CDR3: CASRGRINSPLHF. CDR3 nucleotide sequence: TGTGCCAGCAGGGGCCGGATCAATTCACCCCTCCACTTT.

V and J are TRBV11-2 and TRBJ1-4, with D tentatively TRBD1 (6 bases). The CDR3 is made up of 14 amino acids. The germline V gene has CDR1 SGHAT and CDR2 FQNNGV. Trimming took 4 bases from V and 2 from J, leaving 8 bases between them. DNA for the CDR3: TGTGCCAGCAGCTCCCAGGGGACTAATGAAAAACTGTTTTTT. This gives the protein CASSSQGTNEKLFF.